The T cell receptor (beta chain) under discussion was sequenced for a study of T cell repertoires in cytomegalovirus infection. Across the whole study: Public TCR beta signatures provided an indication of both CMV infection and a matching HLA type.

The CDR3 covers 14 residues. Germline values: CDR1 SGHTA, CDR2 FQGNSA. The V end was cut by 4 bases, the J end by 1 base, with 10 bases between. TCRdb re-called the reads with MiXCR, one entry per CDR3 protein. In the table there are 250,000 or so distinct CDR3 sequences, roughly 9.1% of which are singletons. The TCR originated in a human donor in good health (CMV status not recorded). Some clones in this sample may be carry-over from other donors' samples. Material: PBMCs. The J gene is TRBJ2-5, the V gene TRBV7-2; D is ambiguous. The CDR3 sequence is CASSYLSGQETQYF. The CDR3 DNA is TGTGCCAGCAGCTACCTTTCGGGCCAAGAGACCCAGTACTTC.